This TCR beta chain derives from a study of T cells of healthy individuals. TCRdb itself ran the 5' RACE reads through MiXCR, one entry per CDR3 protein. The sample has 85,000 to 100,000 distinct CDR3 sequences; 17% are singletons. V dropped 2 bases and J dropped 0 bases, with 8 bases sitting between them. This CDR3 is 14 amino acids long. Germline V lookup: CDR1 SGHRS, CDR2 YFSETQ. The V and J genes are TRBV5-1 and TRBJ1-1, with TRBD1 as a possible D gene (6 bases). The clonotype comes from a human donor in good health. CDR3 residues: CASSFKGVNTEAFF. For the CDR3, the DNA is TGCGCCAGCAGCTTTAAGGGGGTGAACACTGAAGCTTTCTTT.